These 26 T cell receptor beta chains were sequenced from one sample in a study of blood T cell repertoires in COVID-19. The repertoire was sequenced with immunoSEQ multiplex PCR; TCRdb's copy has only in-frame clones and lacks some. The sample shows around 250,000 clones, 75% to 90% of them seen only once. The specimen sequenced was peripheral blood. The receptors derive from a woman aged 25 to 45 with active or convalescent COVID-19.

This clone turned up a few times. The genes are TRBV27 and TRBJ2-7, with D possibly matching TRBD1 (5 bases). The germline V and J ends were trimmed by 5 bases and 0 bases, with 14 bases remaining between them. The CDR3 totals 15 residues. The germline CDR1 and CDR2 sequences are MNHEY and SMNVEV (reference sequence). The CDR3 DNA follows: TGTGCCAGCAGTCTTGACCGACAGTACTCCTACGAGCAGTACTTC. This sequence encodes CASSLDRQYSYEQYF.

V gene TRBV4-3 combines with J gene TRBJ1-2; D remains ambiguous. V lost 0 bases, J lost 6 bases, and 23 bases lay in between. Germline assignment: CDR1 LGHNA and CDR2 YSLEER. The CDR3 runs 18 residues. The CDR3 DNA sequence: TGCGCCAGCAGCCAAGATACCAGAAGCCCATGGCGGCAAAATGGCTACACCTTC. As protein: CASSQDTRSPWRQNGYTF.

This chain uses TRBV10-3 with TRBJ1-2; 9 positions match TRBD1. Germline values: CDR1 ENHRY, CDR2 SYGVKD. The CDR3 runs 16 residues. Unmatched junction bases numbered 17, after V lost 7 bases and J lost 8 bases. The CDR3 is CAINSDRDRAKGGYTF. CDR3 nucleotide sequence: TGTGCCATCAACTCGGACCGGGACAGGGCCAAGGGGGGCTACACCTTC.

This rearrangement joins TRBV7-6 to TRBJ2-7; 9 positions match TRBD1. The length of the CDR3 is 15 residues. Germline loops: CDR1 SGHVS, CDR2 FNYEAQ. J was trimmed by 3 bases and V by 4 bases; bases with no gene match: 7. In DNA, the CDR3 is TGTGCCAGCAGCTCCCAGCCGGACAGGGGCTACGAGCAGTACTTC. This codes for CASSSQPDRGYEQYF.

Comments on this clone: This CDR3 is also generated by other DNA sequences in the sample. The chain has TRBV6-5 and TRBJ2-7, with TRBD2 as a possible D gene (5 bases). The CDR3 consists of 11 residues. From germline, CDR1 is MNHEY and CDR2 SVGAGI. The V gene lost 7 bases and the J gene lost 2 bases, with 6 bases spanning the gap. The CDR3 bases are TGTGCCAGCACCGGGGCCTACGAGCAGTACTTC. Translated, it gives CASTGAYEQYF.

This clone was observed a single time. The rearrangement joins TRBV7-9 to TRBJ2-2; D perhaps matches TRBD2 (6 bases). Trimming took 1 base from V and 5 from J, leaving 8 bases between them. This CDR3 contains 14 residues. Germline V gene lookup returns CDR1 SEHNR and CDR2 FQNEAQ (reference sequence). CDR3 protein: CASSLEAGTGELFF. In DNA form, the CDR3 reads TGTGCCAGCAGCTTAGAAGCGGGTACCGGGGAGCTGTTTTTT.

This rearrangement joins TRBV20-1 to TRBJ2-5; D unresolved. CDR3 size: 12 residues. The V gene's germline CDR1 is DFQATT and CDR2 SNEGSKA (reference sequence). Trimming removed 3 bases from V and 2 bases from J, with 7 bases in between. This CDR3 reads CSASKIQETQYF. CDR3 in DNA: TGCAGTGCTAGTAAAATACAAGAGACCCAGTACTTC.

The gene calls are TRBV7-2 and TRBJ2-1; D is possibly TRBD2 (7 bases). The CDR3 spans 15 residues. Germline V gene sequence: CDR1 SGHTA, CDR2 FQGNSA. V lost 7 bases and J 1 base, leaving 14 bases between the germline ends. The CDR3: CASIVGGPSYNEQFF. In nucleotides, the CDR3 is TGTGCCAGCATTGTGGGGGGGCCTTCCTACAATGAGCAGTTCTTC.

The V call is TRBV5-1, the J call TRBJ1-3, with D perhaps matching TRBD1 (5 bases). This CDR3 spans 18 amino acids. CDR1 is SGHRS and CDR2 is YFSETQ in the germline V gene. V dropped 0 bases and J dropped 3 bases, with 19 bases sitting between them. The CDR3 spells CASSLDSNWAGRGNTIYF. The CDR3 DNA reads TGCGCCAGCAGCTTGGACTCCAACTGGGCAGGGCGTGGAAACACCATATATTTT.

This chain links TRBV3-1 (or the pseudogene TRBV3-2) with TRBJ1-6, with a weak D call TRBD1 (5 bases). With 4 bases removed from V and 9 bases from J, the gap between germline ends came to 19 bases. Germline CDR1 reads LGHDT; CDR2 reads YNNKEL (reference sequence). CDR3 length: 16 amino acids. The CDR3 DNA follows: TGTGCCAGCAGCCTTTCCCCGGGAGGGGATACTTCACCCCTCCACTTT. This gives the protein CASSLSPGGDTSPLHF.

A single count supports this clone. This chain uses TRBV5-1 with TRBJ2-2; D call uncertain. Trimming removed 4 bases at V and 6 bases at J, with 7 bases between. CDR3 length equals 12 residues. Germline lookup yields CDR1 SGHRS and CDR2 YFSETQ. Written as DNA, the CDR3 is TGCGCCAGCAGCCTCCCCGCCGGGGAGCTGTTTTTT. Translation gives CASSLPAGELFF.

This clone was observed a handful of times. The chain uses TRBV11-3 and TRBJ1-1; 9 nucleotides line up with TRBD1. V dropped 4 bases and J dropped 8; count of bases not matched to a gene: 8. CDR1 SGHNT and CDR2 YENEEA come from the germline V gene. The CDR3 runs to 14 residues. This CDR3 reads CASSSGGTGSEAFF. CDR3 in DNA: TGTGCCAGCAGCTCGGGCGGGACAGGGTCGGAAGCTTTCTTT.

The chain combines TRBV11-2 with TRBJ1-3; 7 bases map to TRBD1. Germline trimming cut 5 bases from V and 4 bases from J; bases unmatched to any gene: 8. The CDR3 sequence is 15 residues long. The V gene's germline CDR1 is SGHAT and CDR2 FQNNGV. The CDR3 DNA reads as TGTGCCAGCAGCCCCTACAGGGGTAAAGGAAACACCATATATTTT. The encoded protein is CASSPYRGKGNTIYF.

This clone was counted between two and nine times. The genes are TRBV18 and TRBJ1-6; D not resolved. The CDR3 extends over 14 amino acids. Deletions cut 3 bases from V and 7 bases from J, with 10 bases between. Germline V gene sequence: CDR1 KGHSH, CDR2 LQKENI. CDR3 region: CASSPRRENSPLHF. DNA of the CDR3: TGTGCCAGCTCACCCCGACGGGAGAATTCACCCCTCCACTTT.

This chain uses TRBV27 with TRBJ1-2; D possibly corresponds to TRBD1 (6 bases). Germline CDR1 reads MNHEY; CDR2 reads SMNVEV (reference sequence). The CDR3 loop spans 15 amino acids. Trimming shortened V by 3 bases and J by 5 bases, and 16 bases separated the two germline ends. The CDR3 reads CASSFGQPADYGYTF. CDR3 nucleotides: TGTGCCAGCAGTTTCGGACAGCCGGCGGATTATGGCTACACCTTC.

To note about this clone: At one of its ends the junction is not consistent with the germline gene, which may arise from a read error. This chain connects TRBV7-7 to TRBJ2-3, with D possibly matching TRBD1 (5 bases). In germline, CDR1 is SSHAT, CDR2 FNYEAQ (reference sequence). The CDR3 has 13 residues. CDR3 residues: CASSLGATDTQYF. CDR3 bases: TGTGCTAGCAGCTTAGGGGCCACAGATACGCAGTATTTT.

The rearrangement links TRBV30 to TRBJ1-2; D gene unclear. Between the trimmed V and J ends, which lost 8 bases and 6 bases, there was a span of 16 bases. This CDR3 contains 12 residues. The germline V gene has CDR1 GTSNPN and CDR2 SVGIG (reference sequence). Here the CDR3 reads CAGDEGFNGYTF. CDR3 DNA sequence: TGTGCCGGGGATGAGGGCTTTAATGGCTACACCTTC.

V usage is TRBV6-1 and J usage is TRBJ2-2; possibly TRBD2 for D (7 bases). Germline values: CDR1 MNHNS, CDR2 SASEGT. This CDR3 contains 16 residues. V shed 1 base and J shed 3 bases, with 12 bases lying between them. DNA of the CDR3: TGTGCCAGCAGTGAAGGGGGGGGGCGCGACACCGGGGAGCTGTTTTTT. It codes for CASSEGGGRDTGELFF.

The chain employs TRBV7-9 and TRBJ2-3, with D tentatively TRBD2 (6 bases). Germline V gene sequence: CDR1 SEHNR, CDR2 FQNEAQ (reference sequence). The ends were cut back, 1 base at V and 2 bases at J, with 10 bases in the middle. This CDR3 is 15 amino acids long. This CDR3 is CASSLGGVFTDTQYF. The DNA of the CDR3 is TGTGCCAGCAGCTTAGGGGGGGTTTTCACAGATACGCAGTATTTT. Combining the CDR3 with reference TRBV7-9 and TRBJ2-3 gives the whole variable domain DTGVSQNPRHKITKRGQNVTFRCDPISEHNRLYWYRQTLGQGPEFLTYFQNEAQLEKSRLLSDRFSAERPKGSFSTLEIQRTEQGDSAMYLCASSLGGVFTDTQYFGPGTRLTVL.

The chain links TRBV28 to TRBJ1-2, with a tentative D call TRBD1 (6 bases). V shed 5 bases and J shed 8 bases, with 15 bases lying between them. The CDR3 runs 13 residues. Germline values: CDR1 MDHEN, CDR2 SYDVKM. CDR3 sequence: CASSAPTGGGYTF. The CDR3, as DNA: TGTGCCAGCAGTGCCCCGACAGGAGGCGGCTACACCTTC.

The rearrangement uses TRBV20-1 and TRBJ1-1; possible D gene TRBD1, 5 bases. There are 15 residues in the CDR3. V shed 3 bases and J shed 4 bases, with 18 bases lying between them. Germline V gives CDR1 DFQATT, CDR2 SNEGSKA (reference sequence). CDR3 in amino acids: CSASNQGVASTEAFF. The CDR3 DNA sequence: TGCAGTGCTAGTAACCAGGGCGTCGCGTCCACTGAAGCTTTCTTT.

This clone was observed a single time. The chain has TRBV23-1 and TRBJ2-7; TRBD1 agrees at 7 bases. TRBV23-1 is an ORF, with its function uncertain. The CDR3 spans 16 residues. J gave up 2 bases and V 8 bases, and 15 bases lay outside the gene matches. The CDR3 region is CASPGTALDTTYEQYF. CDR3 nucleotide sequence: TGCGCCAGCCCAGGGACAGCGTTGGATACTACCTACGAGCAGTACTTC.

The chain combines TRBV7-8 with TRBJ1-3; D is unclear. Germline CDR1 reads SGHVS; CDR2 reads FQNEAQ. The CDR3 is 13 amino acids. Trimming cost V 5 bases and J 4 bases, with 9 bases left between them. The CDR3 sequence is CASSLFLGNTIYF. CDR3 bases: TGTGCCAGCAGCCTTTTTCTGGGAAACACCATATATTTT.

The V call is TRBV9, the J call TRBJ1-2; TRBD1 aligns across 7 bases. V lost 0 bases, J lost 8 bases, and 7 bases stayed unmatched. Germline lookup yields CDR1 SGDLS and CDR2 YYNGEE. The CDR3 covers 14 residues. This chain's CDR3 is CASSVATGARGYTF. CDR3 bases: TGTGCCAGCAGCGTAGCTACAGGGGCTCGAGGCTACACCTTC. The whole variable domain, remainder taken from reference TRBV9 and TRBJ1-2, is DSGVTQTPKHLITATGQRVTLRCSPRSGDLSVYWYQQSLDQGLQFLIQYYNGEERAKGNILERFSAQQFPDLHSELNLSSLELGDSALYFCASSVATGARGYTFGSGTRLTVV.

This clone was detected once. CDR3 bases: TGTGCCAGCAGCCTCAGCCGGGGGAGGACAGATACGCAGTATTTT. Encoded protein: CASSLSRGRTDTQYF. The rearrangement links TRBV7-3 to TRBJ2-3, with D maybe TRBD2 (6 bases). V lost 5 bases and J 3 bases, leaving 15 bases between the germline ends. The CDR3 covers 15 residues. Germline V CDR1 and CDR2: SGHTA, FQGTGA. Supplemented by reference TRBV7-3 and TRBJ2-3, the full variable domain reads GAGVSQTPSNKVTEKGKYVELRCDPISGHTALYWYRQSLGQGPEFLIYFQGTGAADDSGLPNDRFFAVRPEGSVSTLKIQRTERGDSAVYLCASSLSRGRTDTQYFGPGTRLTVL.

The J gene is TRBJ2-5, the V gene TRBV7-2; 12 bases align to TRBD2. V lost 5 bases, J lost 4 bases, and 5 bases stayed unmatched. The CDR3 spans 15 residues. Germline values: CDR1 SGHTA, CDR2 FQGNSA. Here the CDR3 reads CASSPSGGALETQYF. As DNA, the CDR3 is TGTGCCAGCAGCCCTAGCGGGGGGGCCCTAGAGACCCAGTACTTC. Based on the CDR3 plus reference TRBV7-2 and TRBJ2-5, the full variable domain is GAGVSQSPSNKVTEKGKDVELRCDPISGHTALYWYRQSLGQGLEFLIYFQGNSAPDKSGLPSDRFSAERTGGSVSTLTIQRTQQEDSAVYLCASSPSGGALETQYFGPGTRLLVL.